These 6 T cell receptor beta chains share one sample of origin, sequenced in a study of PD-1 blockade in classical Hodgkin lymphoma. Libraries were prepared by immunoSEQ multiplex PCR; TCRdb keeps only in-frame clonotypes and omits some of them. The sample yields about 27,000 clones, 65% to 80% seen once. Relapse was seen in all patients after autologous stem cell transplantation, and brentuximab vedotin exposure was variable. CD4+ T cells were purified from thawed PBMCs by magnetic negative selection. Here the sequenced sample was CD4+ T cells from blood, taken at baseline. All receptors derive from a human donor with classical Hodgkin lymphoma.

CDR3 in amino acids: CASTLPRAAFQGGTGELFF. Written as DNA, the CDR3 is TGCGCCAGCACCCTTCCGAGGGCAGCGTTCCAGGGGGGGACCGGGGAGCTGTTTTTT. The rearrangement links TRBV5-1 to TRBJ2-2, with D perhaps given as TRBD1 or TRBD2 (7 bases each). Germline V lookup: CDR1 SGHRS, CDR2 YFSETQ. V lost 6 bases to trimming and J lost 5 bases, with 29 bases between them. The CDR3 loop spans 19 amino acids.

This clone appeared once. V is TRBV5-1 and J is TRBJ2-6; 7 bases map to TRBD1. The CDR3 loop spans 17 amino acids. Germline V CDR1 and CDR2: SGHRS, YFSETQ. The junction had 3 bases not matched to a gene; V was cut back by 0 bases and J by 0 bases. The CDR3 protein is CASSLGQGVSGANVLTF. The DNA of the CDR3 is TGCGCCAGCAGCTTGGGACAGGGCGTCTCTGGGGCCAACGTCCTGACTTTC.

The rearrangement uses TRBV6-5 and TRBJ1-6; D is perhaps TRBD1 (6 bases). Between the trimmed V and J ends, which lost 3 bases and 7 bases, there was a span of 10 bases. The CDR3 contains 14 residues. Germline assignment: CDR1 MNHEY and CDR2 SVGAGI. The CDR3 DNA is TGTGCCAGCAGTTATCGGCAGGGGAATTCACCCCTCCACTTT. Residues: CASSYRQGNSPLHF.

The CDR3 sequence is CASSSLYEQYF. The CDR3 nucleotides are TGTGCCAGCAGCTCCCTCTACGAGCAGTACTTC. The chain is built from TRBV5-4 and TRBJ2-7; D is unclear. There are 11 residues in the CDR3. Deletions cut 3 bases from V and 3 bases from J, with 4 bases between. Per the germline V gene, CDR1 is SGHNT and CDR2 is YYREEE (reference sequence).

This chain links TRBV30 with TRBJ1-3; D remains unclear. CDR1 GTSNPN and CDR2 SVGIG come from the germline V gene (reference sequence). CDR3 length equals 17 residues. V lost 1 base, J lost 0 bases, and 16 bases lay in between. The CDR3 DNA is TGTGCCTGGAGTGGCGGGTTACCTACTCCCTCTGGAAACACCATATATTTT. Encoded protein: CAWSGGLPTPSGNTIYF.

This chain uses TRBV5-6 with TRBJ2-3; D gene unclear. The germline gives CDR1 SGHDT, CDR2 YYEEEE. This CDR3 is 15 amino acids long. V was trimmed by 4 bases and J by 1 base, leaving 13 bases between them. CDR3 amino acids: CASSQGFRGTDTQYF. CDR3 DNA sequence: TGTGCCAGCAGCCAAGGGTTTCGGGGCACAGATACGCAGTATTTT.